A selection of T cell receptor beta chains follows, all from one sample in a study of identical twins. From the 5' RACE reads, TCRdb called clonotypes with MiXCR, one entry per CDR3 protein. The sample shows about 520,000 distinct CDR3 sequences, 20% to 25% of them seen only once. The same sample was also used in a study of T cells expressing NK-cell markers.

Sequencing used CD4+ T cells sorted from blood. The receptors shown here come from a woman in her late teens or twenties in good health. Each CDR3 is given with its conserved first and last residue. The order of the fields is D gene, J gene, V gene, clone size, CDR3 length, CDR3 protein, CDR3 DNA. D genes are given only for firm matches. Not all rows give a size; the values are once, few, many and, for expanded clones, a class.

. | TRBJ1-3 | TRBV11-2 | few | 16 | CASSYAIVTSGNTIYF | TGTGCCAGCAGCTACGCCATCGTAACTTCTGGAAACACCATATATTTT
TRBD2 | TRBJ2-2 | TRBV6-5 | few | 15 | CASISASGRAEELFF | TGTGCCAGCATTTCGGCTAGCGGGAGGGCTGAGGAGCTGTTTTTT
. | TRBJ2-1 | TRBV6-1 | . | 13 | CASSSTSKGEQFF | TGTGCCAGCAGCTCAACCTCCAAGGGTGAGCAGTTCTTC
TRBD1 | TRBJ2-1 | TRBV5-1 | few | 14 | CASSLWGTGNEQFF | TGCGCCAGCAGCTTGTGGGGGACAGGCAATGAGCAGTTCTTC
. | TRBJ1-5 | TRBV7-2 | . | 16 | CASSYKAGTGNQPQHF | TGTGCCAGCAGCTACAAAGCCGGGACGGGAAATCAGCCCCAGCATTTT
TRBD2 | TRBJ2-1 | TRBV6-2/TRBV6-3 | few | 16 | CASTEAGTSGYNEQFF | TGTGCCAGCACCGAGGCCGGGACTAGCGGTTACAATGAGCAGTTCTTC
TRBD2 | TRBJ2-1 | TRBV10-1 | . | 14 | CASGTSGQYNEQFF | TGCGCCAGCGGGACTAGCGGTCAATACAATGAGCAGTTCTTC
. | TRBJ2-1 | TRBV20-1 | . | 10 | CSAYSDEQFF | TGCAGTGCCTACTCCGATGAGCAGTTCTTC
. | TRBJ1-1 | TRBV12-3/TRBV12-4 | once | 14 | CASSYLRASGEAFF | TGTGCCAGCAGTTACCTCCGTGCCTCAGGGGAGGCTTTCTTT
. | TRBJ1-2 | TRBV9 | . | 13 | CASSVPGAGGYTF | TGTGCCAGCAGCGTCCCGGGGGCAGGTGGCTACACCTTC
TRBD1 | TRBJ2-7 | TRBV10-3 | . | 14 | CAISAGTGYYEQYF | TGTGCCATCAGTGCCGGGACAGGGTATTACGAGCAGTACTTC
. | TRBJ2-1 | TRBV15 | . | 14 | CATSVRGSYNEQFF | TGTGCCACCAGCGTCCGGGGGTCCTACAATGAGCAGTTCTTC
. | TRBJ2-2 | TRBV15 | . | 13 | CATRAGSTGELFF | TGTGCCACCAGAGCGGGTAGCACCGGGGAGCTGTTTTTT
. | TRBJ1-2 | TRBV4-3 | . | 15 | CASSQVGGAGYGYTF | TGCGCCAGCAGCCAAGTGGGGGGCGCCGGCTATGGCTACACCTTC
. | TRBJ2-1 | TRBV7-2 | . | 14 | CASSLVFPDYEQFF | TGTGCCAGCAGCTTAGTTTTCCCAGACTATGAGCAGTTCTTC
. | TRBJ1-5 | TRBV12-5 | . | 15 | CASAPQGSGNQPQHF | TGTGCTAGTGCCCCGCAGGGGAGTGGCAATCAGCCCCAGCATTTT
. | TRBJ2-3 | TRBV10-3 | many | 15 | CAISESGVSTDTQYF | TGTGCCATCAGTGAGTCAGGGGTGTCAACAGATACGCAGTATTTT
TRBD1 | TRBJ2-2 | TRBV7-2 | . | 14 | CASSSDRATGELFF | TGTGCCAGCAGCTCGGACAGGGCTACCGGGGAGCTGTTTTTT
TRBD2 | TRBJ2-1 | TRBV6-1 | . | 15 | CASRISGTSGMQQFF | TGTGCCAGCAGGATATCAGGGACTAGCGGGATGCAGCAGTTCTTC
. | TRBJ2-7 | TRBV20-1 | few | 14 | CSARAVRGGMEQYF | TGCAGTGCTAGAGCAGTTCGAGGGGGAATGGAGCAGTACTTC
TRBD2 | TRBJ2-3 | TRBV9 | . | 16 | CASSPQREGRTDTQYF | TGTGCCAGCAGCCCCCAACGGGAGGGCCGGACAGATACGCAGTATTTT
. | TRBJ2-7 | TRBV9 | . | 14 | CASSVGLASGEQYF | TGTGCCAGCAGCGTAGGGTTAGCTTCGGGAGAGCAGTACTTC
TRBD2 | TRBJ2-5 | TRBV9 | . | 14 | CAGPKGSGQETQYF | TGTGCCGGACCGAAGGGTAGCGGGCAAGAGACCCAGTACTTC
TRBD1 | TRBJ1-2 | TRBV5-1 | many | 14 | CASTFRQGSRGYTF | TGCGCCAGCACCTTTCGACAGGGCTCGCGTGGCTACACCTTC
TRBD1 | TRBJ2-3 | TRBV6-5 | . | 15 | CASSTHRGFTDTQYF | TGTGCCAGCAGTACTCACAGGGGCTTCACAGATACGCAGTATTTT
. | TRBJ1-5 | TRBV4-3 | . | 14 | CASSQARGRQPQHF | TGCGCCAGCAGCCAAGCGCGGGGACGTCAGCCCCAGCATTTT
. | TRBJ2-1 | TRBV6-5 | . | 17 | CASRSAGGAGSYNEQFF | TGTGCCAGCAGATCCGCTGGGGGGGCCGGGTCCTACAATGAGCAGTTCTTC
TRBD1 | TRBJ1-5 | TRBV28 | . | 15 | CASSPSGQGYQPQHF | TGTGCCAGCAGTCCGTCGGGACAGGGGTATCAGCCCCAGCATTTT
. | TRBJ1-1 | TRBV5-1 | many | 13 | CASSLDGGTEAFF | TGTGCCAGCAGCTTAGACGGGGGCACTGAAGCTTTCTTT
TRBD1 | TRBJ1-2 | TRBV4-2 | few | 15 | CASSTLTGGRYGYTF | TGTGCCAGCAGCACCTTGACAGGGGGAAGGTATGGCTACACCTTC
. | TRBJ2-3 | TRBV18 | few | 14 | CASSPSGEEDTQYF | TGTGCCAGCTCACCCTCAGGAGAGGAAGATACGCAGTATTTT
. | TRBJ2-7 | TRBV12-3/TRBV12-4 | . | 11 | CASSLGRGQYF | TGTGCCAGCAGTTTAGGTCGGGGGCAGTACTTC
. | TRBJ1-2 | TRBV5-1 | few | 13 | CASSLVQKNGYTF | TGCGCCAGCAGCTTGGTACAGAAGAATGGCTACACCTTC
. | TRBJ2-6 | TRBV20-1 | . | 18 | CSASRLHYDLTGAYVLTF | TGCAGTGCTAGTCGCCTTCATTACGATTTGACTGGGGCCTACGTCCTGACTTTC
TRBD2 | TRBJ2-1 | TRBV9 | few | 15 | CASSVAPAGAGEQFF | TGTGCCAGCAGCGTAGCTCCAGCGGGAGCCGGAGAGCAGTTCTTC
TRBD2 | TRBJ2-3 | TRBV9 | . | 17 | CASSVPQLAGVSDTQYF | TGTGCCAGCAGCGTACCTCAACTAGCGGGAGTTTCAGATACGCAGTATTTT
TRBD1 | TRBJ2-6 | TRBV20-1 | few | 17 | CSATNRGPGAGANVLTF | TGCAGTGCTACTAACAGGGGGCCTGGAGCTGGGGCCAACGTCCTGACTTTC
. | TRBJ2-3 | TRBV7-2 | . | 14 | CASSRESSTDTQYF | TGTGCCAGCAGCCGGGAGTCTAGCACAGATACGCAGTATTTT
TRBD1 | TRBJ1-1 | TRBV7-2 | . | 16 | CASSLAGQGAVTEAFF | TGTGCCAGCAGCTTAGCAGGGCAGGGGGCGGTCACTGAAGCTTTCTTT
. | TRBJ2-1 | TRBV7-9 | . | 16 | CASSDDGGPSFNEQFF | TGTGCCAGCAGCGATGACGGGGGGCCCTCCTTCAATGAGCAGTTCTTC
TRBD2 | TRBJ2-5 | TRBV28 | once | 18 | CASSTSAGGPLGGETQYF | TGTGCCAGCAGTACCTCAGCGGGAGGACCTCTAGGGGGTGAGACCCAGTACTTC
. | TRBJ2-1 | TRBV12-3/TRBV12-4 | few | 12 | CASRPSHNEQFF | TGTGCCAGCCGCCCTAGCCACAATGAGCAGTTCTTC
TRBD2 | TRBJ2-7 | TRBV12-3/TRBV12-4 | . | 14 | CASRTSGVRGEQYF | TGTGCCAGCAGAACTAGCGGAGTTAGGGGCGAGCAGTACTTC
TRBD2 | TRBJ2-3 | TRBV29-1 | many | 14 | CSVRPSGNADTQYF | TGCAGCGTTAGGCCTAGCGGTAACGCGGATACGCAGTATTTT
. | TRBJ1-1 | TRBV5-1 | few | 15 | CASSLEGRANTEAFF | TGCGCCAGCAGCTTGGAGGGCCGGGCGAACACTGAAGCTTTCTTT
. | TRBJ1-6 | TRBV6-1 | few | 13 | CASSQVDGTPLHF | TGTGCCAGCAGCCAAGTTGACGGAACACCCCTCCACTTT
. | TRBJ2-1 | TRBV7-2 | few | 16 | CASSSLAPSSYNEQFF | TGTGCCAGCAGCTCCCTAGCGCCGAGCTCCTACAATGAGCAGTTCTTC
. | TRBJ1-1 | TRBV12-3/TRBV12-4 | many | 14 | CASSPSGRNTEAFF | TGTGCCAGCAGTCCCTCCGGTCGGAACACTGAAGCTTTCTTT
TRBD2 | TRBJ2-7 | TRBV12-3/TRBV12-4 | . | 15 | CASSRSGSNSYEQYF | TGTGCCAGCAGCCGTAGCGGGAGCAACTCCTACGAGCAGTACTTC